The 22 T cell receptor beta chains below were found in one sample sequenced in a study of blood T cell repertoires in COVID-19 (dated by TCRdb to about 2020). The library came from the immunoSEQ multiplex PCR assay. TCRdb took this table from immuneACCESS and kept in-frame rearrangements with V and J called. Such tables lack part of the clones; where checked against another copy, unresolved V genes explain under half of the gap, and the rest is unexplained. In this sample the table shows about 150,000 clones, 84% of which occur a single time. The ten largest account for 9% to 10% of the sample. Source material: peripheral blood. These receptors were collected from a woman in her 50s with acute or convalescent COVID-19.

The rearrangement links TRBV10-3 to TRBJ2-5, with TRBD1 identical over 9 bases. Trimming removed 6 bases from V and 5 bases from J; junction bases left unmatched: 4. CDR3 length equals 13 residues. From germline, CDR1 is ENHRY and CDR2 SYGVKD. The CDR3 here is CAISAGTGETQYF. CDR3 nucleotide sequence: TGTGCCATCAGCGCCGGGACAGGGGAGACCCAGTACTTC.

The CDR3 bases are TGTGCCAGCGGGGACAGGGGGCGGGCCGGGGAGCTGTTTTTT. Its translation: CASGDRGRAGELFF. The chain carries TRBV2 and TRBJ2-2, with TRBD1 matching over 12 bases. This CDR3 contains 14 residues. In germline, CDR1 is SNHLY, CDR2 FYNNEI. Trimming took 8 bases from V and 6 from J; bases not matched to a gene: 4.

Comments on this clone: Germline and junction disagree at one end, which may indicate a read error. The rearrangement links TRBV6-2 or TRBV6-3 to TRBJ2-1; D might be TRBD2 (6 bases). The CDR3 extends over 16 amino acids. Germline V gene data show CDR1 as MNHEY and CDR2 as SVGEGT. CDR3 in amino acids: CASSHSSARSYNEQFF. In nucleotides, the CDR3 is TGTGCCAGCAGTCACTCTAGCGCCCGCTCCTACAATGAGCAGTTCTTC.

This clone was seen a single time. In DNA form, the CDR3 reads TGCGCCAGCAGCCAAGGTCGACAGGGTAACTATGGCTACACCTTC. Translation: CASSQGRQGNYGYTF. The J gene is TRBJ1-2, the V gene TRBV4-3; 7 nucleotides match TRBD1. The germline V gene has CDR1 LGHNA and CDR2 YSLEER. The CDR3 consists of 15 residues. Trimming at V came to 1 base and at J to 1 base, leaving 3 bases not matched to a gene.

This chain connects TRBV4-2 to TRBJ2-3; possible D gene TRBD1, 6 bases. CDR3 length: 15 amino acids. V gave up 1 base and J gave up 3 bases, with 11 bases separating them. CDR1 is LGHNA, CDR2 YNFKEQ, per germline. CDR3 loop: CASSQGAQGTDTQYF. CDR3 nucleotide sequence: TGTGCCAGCAGCCAAGGAGCGCAGGGGACAGATACGCAGTATTTT.

The rearrangement links TRBV7-2 to TRBJ2-4; 8 nucleotides align to TRBD1. Per germline, CDR1 SGHTA and CDR2 FQGNSA. The V segment lost 5 bases and the J segment 1 base; nucleotides outside the gene matches: 10. The CDR3 is 17 amino acids. The CDR3, as DNA: TGTGCCAGCAGCGCCCCGCAGGGGGCGTACGCCAAAAACATTCAGTACTTC. Translating it yields CASSAPQGAYAKNIQYF.

This sequence joins TRBV9 and TRBJ1-4; 7 bases fit TRBD1. Trimming removed 4 bases from V and 6 bases from J; junction bases left unmatched: 9. This CDR3 comprises 15 residues. CDR1 is SGDLS, CDR2 YYNGEE, per germline. Here the CDR3 reads CASSPRTGEYEKLFF. Here the CDR3 DNA reads TGTGCCAGCAGCCCCCGGACAGGAGAGTATGAAAAACTGTTTTTT. The full variable domain, in which reference TRBV9 and TRBJ1-4 provide the parts outside the CDR3, is DSGVTQTPKHLITATGQRVTLRCSPRSGDLSVYWYQQSLDQGLQFLIQYYNGEERAKGNILERFSAQQFPDLHSELNLSSLELGDSALYFCASSPRTGEYEKLFFGSGTQLSVL.

The sample holds one count of this clone. The chain joins TRBV15 to TRBJ2-1; D call uncertain. Between the trimmed V and J ends, which lost 1 base and 2 bases, there was a span of 6 bases. Germline loops: CDR1 LNHNV, CDR2 YYDKDF (reference sequence). This CDR3 comprises 14 residues. This CDR3 is CATSRGQAYNEQFF. Written as DNA, the CDR3 is TGTGCCACCAGCAGAGGGCAGGCCTACAATGAGCAGTTCTTC.

V usage is TRBV7-2 and J usage is TRBJ2-1; 14 positions agree with TRBD2. Germline V gene data show CDR1 as SGHTA and CDR2 as FQGNSA. This CDR3 is 15 amino acids long. Trimming took 5 bases from V and 7 from J; bases not matched to a gene: 4. Here the CDR3 reads CASSPRLAGGNEQFF. The CDR3 nucleotides are TGTGCCAGCAGCCCCCGACTAGCGGGAGGGAATGAGCAGTTCTTC.

Here the CDR3 reads CASSTTGTGVSPLHF. The DNA of the CDR3 is TGTGCCAGTAGTACCACCGGGACAGGGGTTTCACCCCTCCACTTT. This chain joins TRBV19 and TRBJ1-6; 10 bases match TRBD1. The CDR3 is made up of 15 amino acids. CDR1 and CDR2 from the germline V gene are LNHDA and SQIVND (reference sequence). The V segment lost 4 bases and the J segment 9 bases; nucleotides outside the gene matches: 6.

The chain joins TRBV5-8 to TRBJ1-2; TRBD1 aligns across 7 bases. In germline, CDR1 is SGHTS, CDR2 YDEGEE. Trimming cost V 4 bases and J 8 bases; bases outside gene matches: 8. The CDR3 has 13 residues. The CDR3 is CASSGYGTDGYTF. CDR3 coding DNA: TGTGCCAGCAGCGGGTATGGGACAGACGGCTACACCTTC.

The chain uses TRBV2 and TRBJ2-5, with a tentative D call TRBD2 (6 bases). Trimming left V 6 bases short and J 3 bases short, with 11 bases between. The CDR3 has 13 residues. CDR1 SNHLY and CDR2 FYNNEI come from the germline V gene. The CDR3 DNA is TGTGCCAGCAGGCGGGACGGAAAAGAGACCCAGTACTTC. This translates into CASRRDGKETQYF.

The chain recombines TRBV4-1 with TRBJ1-3; 12 bases are a match to TRBD1. The CDR3 consists of 16 residues. Germline assignment: CDR1 MGHRA and CDR2 YSYEKL. V was pared by 3 bases and J by 3 bases, with 3 bases of the junction left unmatched. In DNA form, the CDR3 reads TGCGCCAGCAGCCAGGGACAGGGGGCATTTGGAAACACCATATATTTT. Translated: CASSQGQGAFGNTIYF.

V gene TRBV2 combines with J gene TRBJ2-5; no clear D gene. This CDR3 contains 15 residues. The V end was cut by 2 bases, the J end by 3 bases, with 13 bases between. Germline CDR1 is SNHLY and CDR2 is FYNNEI. CDR3 DNA sequence: TGTGCCAGCAGTGAATTGGGCCAGGTGGAAGAGACCCAGTACTTC. Amino acid sequence: CASSELGQVEETQYF.

This sequence joins TRBV12-3 or TRBV12-4 and TRBJ2-7; no definite D call. V gave up 6 bases and J gave up 6 bases, with 12 bases separating them. The CDR3 is made up of 12 amino acids. In nucleotides, the CDR3 is TGTGCCAGCAGCACAAGTACGTCCGAGCAGTACTTC. Its protein is CASSTSTSEQYF.

This chain uses TRBV9 with TRBJ2-7; the D gene is possibly TRBD2 (6 bases). V was clipped by 0 bases and J by 6 bases, with 10 bases between them. The CDR3 contains 13 residues. Germline assignment: CDR1 SGDLS and CDR2 YYNGEE. CDR3 coding DNA: TGTGCCAGCAGCGTAGGCTCGGGGGTCGAGCAGTACTTC. It encodes CASSVGSGVEQYF. Drawing the rest from reference TRBV9 and TRBJ2-7, the complete variable domain is DSGVTQTPKHLITATGQRVTLRCSPRSGDLSVYWYQQSLDQGLQFLIQYYNGEERAKGNILERFSAQQFPDLHSELNLSSLELGDSALYFCASSVGSGVEQYFGPGTRLTVT.

CDR3 amino acids: CASSLFTYEQYF. The CDR3, as DNA: TGTGCCAGCAGTTTGTTCACCTACGAGCAGTACTTC. The chain carries TRBV28 and TRBJ2-7; D is unclear. Per germline, CDR1 MDHEN and CDR2 SYDVKM. This CDR3 comprises 12 residues. Trimming stripped 3 bases from V and 2 bases from J, with 5 bases between.

The chain couples TRBV6-6 to TRBJ1-2; 7 bases are a match to TRBD1. Germline lookup yields CDR1 MNHNY and CDR2 SVGAGI (reference sequence). V shed 8 bases and J 6 bases; nucleotides not matched to a gene: 3. The CDR3 has 11 amino acids. DNA for the CDR3: TGTGCCAGCGGTACAGGGGATGGCTACACCTTC. Protein: CASGTGDGYTF.

This clone was counted many times. V usage is TRBV12-3 or TRBV12-4 and J usage is TRBJ2-5, with TRBD1 identical over 7 bases. The CDR3 contains 13 residues. The ends lost 7 bases at V and 5 bases at J; junction bases unmatched: 7. The CDR3 sequence is CASTKQGFETQYF. As DNA, the CDR3 is TGTGCCAGCACCAAACAGGGGTTCGAGACCCAGTACTTC.

This clone was observed once. The chain uses TRBV5-4 and TRBJ2-3; D is undetermined. CDR3 size: 14 residues. The V gene lost 0 bases and the J gene lost 0 bases, with 5 bases spanning the gap. CDR1 SGHNT and CDR2 YYREEE come from the germline V gene (reference sequence). The CDR3 DNA reads as TGTGCCAGCAGCTTGGACTTTAGCACAGATACGCAGTATTTT. It specifies CASSLDFSTDTQYF.

V usage is TRBV7-2 and J usage is TRBJ1-2; the match to TRBD1 covers 7 bases. Trimming at V came to 4 bases and at J to 5 bases, leaving 7 bases not matched to a gene. The CDR3 consists of 14 residues. Germline CDR1 reads SGHTA; CDR2 reads FQGNSA. CDR3 sequence: CASSSNQGVYGYTF. The CDR3 DNA sequence: TGTGCCAGCAGCTCAAACCAGGGGGTATATGGCTACACCTTC.

The CDR3 sequence: CASSYTGGTYNEQFF. Written as DNA, the CDR3 is TGTGCCAGCAGTTACACCGGGGGGACCTACAATGAGCAGTTCTTC. The chain carries TRBV6-2 or TRBV6-3 and TRBJ2-1, with TRBD2 matching 7 bases. V shed 2 bases and J 2 bases; nucleotides not matched to a gene: 3. Germline assignment: CDR1 MNHEY and CDR2 SVGEGT. This CDR3 spans 15 amino acids.